This T cell receptor (beta chain) is from a study of T cell responses to AZD1222 COVID-19 vaccine (dated by TCRdb to the early 2020s). As for the study more broadly: Because spike-specific TCR depth and breadth did not differ between the two schedules, AZD1222 recipients who got a second dose at roughly 4 weeks were pooled with those who got a second dose at roughly 12 weeks. A total of just over 230 trial participants underwent TCR sequencing, of whom about 200 had received two doses of AZD1222 and about 25 had received two doses of the MenACWY control vaccine. Trial participants were enrolled by age into 18-55, 56-69 and 70-plus year subgroups, with roughly 160, 29 and 62 TCR-sequenced participants respectively. Findings and caveats that apply to the study as a whole: In the small 56-69-year group, the increase in depth fell short of significance, most likely because of low power. After two AZD1222 doses, spike-specific TCR breadth and depth were significantly higher than at day 0 and than in MenACWY recipients. Participants were mostly white British and included more females than males, and it was suggested by the authors that clonal diversity may have been underestimated. The whole spike protein was spanned by vaccine-associated CD4 TCRs, and dominant responses were seen in regions 160-218 and 743-854. Reportedly, close to half of the unique spike-specific TCRs recognized epitopes lying outside the regions that are mutated in the B.1.351 and B.1.1.7 variants. Only five or six AZD1222 recipients were SARS-CoV-2 seropositive at baseline, limiting conclusions about previously exposed vaccinees. Because no samples from the day 14 peak response were available, repertoires could be characterized only after the peak T cell response.

Relative to germline, V is 4 bases shorter and J is 1 base shorter, with 14 bases between their ends. Including the terminal cysteine and phenylalanine, the CDR3 comprises 15 residues. The CDR3 DNA has 45 bases and is translated from base 1. Via the germline V gene, CDR1 is SGHRS and CDR2 YFSETQ. Notes on this clone: This receptor's antigen is unknown. The sample holds no much larger clone one base away, and base qualities are not on file.

Per the publication, the time point label means: baseline before first vaccination. Vaccinee samples came from UK trials COV001 and COV002, including a single-blind randomized controlled phase 2/3 trial of AZD1222 (ChAdOx1 nCoV-19) in healthy adults. Trial participant PBMC samples were collected at day 0 and day 28 after the second dose for TCRbeta chain sequencing. The CDR3 regions of human TCRbeta chains were analyzed by immunosequencing. Processing in the source paper ran as follows. Repertoire TCRs were matched against a reference library of SARS-CoV-2-specific TCRs generated with the MIRA antigen-specificity platform. Breadth was defined as the fraction of unique TCRs that were SARS-CoV-2-associated, and depth was defined as the fraction of total T cells that were SARS-CoV-2-associated. Using the MIRA data, each spike-specific TCR was assigned both to the spike region to which the TCR was reactive and to a CD4 or CD8 class. Log10-transformed breadth and depth values were compared by one-way ANOVA with Sidak's multiple comparisons tests. The table was pulled from immuneACCESS by TCRdb, which kept in-frame rearrangements only. Such tables lose some clones; where checked, under half of the loss comes from unresolved V genes, and the rest has no known cause. That table is the source of V, J and clone size, and D and trimming were worked out from the DNA. The sample includes more than 100,000 clones, with roughly 90% observed a single time. The top ten clonotypes cover roughly 1.7% of the sample.

The TCR originated in an adult in good health. The sequence links TRBV5-1 to TRBJ1-1; no confident D gene assignment can be made. The sample in question was peripheral blood, obtained on day 0 of AZD1222 vaccination. The CDR3 sequence is CASSALQWGNTEAFF. The DNA sequence is as follows: TGCGCCAGCAGCGCACTACAATGGGGGAACACTGAAGCTTTCTTT.